This TCR beta chain was sequenced during a study of vaccination effects on CD4 cells after COVID-19. Findings and limits, study-wide: In healthy vaccinees, only 1 of 255 vaccine-induced clones cross-reacted with common cold coronaviruses. Infection- and vaccine-induced clones contracted markedly late after vaccination.

Only a few counts were recorded for this clone. Its antigen is unidentified. Germline values: CDR1 ENHRY, CDR2 SYGVKD. The ends were cut back, 0 bases at V and 6 bases at J, with 11 bases in the middle. The length of the CDR3 is 15 residues. Ahead of sequencing, the ViraFEST assay grew antigen-specific CD4+ T cells using viral peptide pools. On roughly day 10 of culture, CD4+ T cells were separated out. Recipients of the vaccine had no prior SARS-CoV-2 infection and negative nucleocapsid antibodies. On days 3 and 7, fresh IL-2 medium replaced half the medium. The data were produced by immunoSEQ multiplex PCR, yet TCRdb's version contains in-frame clones alone and is incomplete. This sample has about 54,000 clones, with around 85% found just once.

The sequences come from CD4+ T cells from PBMCs cultured with HCoV-229E spike peptides, collected before COVID-19 vaccination. The rearrangement uses TRBV10-3 and TRBJ1-4; D not certain. The clonotype originates from a human donor who received a COVID-19 vaccine. CDR3 DNA sequence: TGTGCCATCAGTGAGTCGACGGGTACGGATGAAAAACTGTTTTTT. This codes for CAISESTGTDEKLFF.